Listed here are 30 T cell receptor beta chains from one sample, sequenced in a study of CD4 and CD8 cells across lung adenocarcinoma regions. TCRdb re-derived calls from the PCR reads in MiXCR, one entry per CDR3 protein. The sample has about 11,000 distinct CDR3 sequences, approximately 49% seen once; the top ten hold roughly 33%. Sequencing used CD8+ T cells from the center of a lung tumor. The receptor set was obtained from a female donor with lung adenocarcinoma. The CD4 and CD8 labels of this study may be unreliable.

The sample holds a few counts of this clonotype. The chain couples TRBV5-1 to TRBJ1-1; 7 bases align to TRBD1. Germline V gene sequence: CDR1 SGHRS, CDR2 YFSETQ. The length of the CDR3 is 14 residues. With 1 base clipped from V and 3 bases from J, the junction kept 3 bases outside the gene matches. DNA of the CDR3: TGCGCCAGCAGCTTGACAGGGGAGGACACTGAAGCTTTCTTT. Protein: CASSLTGEDTEAFF.

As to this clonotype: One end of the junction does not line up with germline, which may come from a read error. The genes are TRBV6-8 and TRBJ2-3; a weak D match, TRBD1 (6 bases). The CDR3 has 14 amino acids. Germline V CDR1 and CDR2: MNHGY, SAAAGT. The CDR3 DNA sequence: TGTGGCAGCTGGGGGCTGTGGGCGAAAGATACGCAGTACTTT. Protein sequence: CGSWGLWAKDTQYF.

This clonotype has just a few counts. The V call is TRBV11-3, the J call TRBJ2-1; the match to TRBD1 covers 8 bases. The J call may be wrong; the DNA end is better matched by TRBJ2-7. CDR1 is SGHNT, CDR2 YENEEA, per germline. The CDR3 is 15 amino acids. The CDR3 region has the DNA TGTGCCAGCAGCTTAAGGACAGGGTACCACAATGAGCAGTACTTC. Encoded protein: CASSLRTGYHNEQYF.

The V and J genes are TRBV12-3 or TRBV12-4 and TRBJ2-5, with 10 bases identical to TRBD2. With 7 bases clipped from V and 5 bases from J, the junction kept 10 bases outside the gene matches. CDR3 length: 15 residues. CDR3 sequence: CASKTPGLAKETQYF. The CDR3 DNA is TGTGCCAGCAAAACCCCGGGACTAGCGAAGGAGACCCAGTACTTC.

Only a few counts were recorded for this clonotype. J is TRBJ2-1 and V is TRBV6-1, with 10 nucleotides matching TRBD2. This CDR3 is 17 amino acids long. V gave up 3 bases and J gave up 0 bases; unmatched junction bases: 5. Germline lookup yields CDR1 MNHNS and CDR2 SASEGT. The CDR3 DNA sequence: TGTGCCAGCAGTGATATAGCGGGAGGAAACTCCTACAATGAGCAGTTCTTC. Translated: CASSDIAGGNSYNEQFF.

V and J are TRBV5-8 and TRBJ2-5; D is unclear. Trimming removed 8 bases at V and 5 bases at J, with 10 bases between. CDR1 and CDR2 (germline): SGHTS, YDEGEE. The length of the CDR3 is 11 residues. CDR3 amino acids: CASPLEETQYF. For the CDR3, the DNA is TGTGCCAGTCCTCTAGAGGAGACCCAGTACTTC.

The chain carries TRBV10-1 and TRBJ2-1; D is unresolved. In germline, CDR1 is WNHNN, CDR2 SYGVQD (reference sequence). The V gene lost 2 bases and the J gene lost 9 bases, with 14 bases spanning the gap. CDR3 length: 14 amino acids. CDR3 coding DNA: TGCGCCAGCAGTGAGAATTTGCTCTTTGGTGAGCAGTTCTTC. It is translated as CASSENLLFGEQFF.

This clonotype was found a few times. CDR3 in DNA: TGTGCCAGCAGTGAAAGCGGGACCACTTACAATGAGCAGTTCTTC. Its translation: CASSESGTTYNEQFF. J is TRBJ2-1 and V is TRBV6-1, with 7 bases identical to TRBD2. Germline V lookup: CDR1 MNHNS, CDR2 SASEGT. CDR3 length equals 15 residues. V lost 2 bases to trimming and J lost 4 bases; unmatched junction nucleotides: 5.

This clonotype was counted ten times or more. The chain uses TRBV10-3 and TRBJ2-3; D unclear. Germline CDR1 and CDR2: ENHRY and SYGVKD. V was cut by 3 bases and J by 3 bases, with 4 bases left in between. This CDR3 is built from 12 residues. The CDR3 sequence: CAISDGTDTQYF. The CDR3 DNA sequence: TGTGCCATCAGTGACGGGACAGATACGCAGTATTTT.

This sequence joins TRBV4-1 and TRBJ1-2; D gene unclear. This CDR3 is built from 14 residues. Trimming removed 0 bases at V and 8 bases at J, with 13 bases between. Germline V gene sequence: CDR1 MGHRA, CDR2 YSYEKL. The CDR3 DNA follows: TGCGCCAGCAGCCAAGAAGGCCCCTCGGTGGGCTACACCTTC. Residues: CASSQEGPSVGYTF.

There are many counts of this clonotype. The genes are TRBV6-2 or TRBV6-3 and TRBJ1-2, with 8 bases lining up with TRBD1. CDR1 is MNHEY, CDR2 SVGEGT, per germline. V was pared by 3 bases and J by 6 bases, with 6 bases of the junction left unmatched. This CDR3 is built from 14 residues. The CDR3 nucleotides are TGTGCCAGCAGTTATTTGGGACAGGAAGATGGCTACACCTTC. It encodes CASSYLGQEDGYTF.

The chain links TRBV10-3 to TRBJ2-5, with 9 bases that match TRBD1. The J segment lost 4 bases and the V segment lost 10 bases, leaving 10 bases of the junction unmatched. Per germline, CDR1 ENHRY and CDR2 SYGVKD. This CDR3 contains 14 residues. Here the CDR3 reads CATKVPGQGETQYF. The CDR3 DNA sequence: TGTGCCACCAAGGTCCCGGGACAGGGAGAGACCCAGTACTTC.

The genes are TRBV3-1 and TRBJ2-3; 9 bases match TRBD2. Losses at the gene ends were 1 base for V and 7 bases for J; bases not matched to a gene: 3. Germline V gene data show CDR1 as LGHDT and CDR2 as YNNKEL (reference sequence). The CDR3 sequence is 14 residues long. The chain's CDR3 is CASSQVLAGNTQYF. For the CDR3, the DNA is TGTGCCAGCAGCCAAGTCCTAGCGGGGAATACGCAGTATTTT.

Written as DNA, the CDR3 is TGTGCCAGCAGCGTCGGAGATACGCAGTATTTT. Protein sequence: CASSVGDTQYF. The J gene is TRBJ2-3, the V gene TRBV9; D is undetermined. The CDR3 has 11 amino acids. V lost 2 bases and J 5 bases, leaving 3 bases between the germline ends. The germline gives CDR1 SGDLS, CDR2 YYNGEE. Supplemented by reference TRBV9 and TRBJ2-3, the full variable domain reads DSGVTQTPKHLITATGQRVTLRCSPRSGDLSVYWYQQSLDQGLQFLIQYYNGEERAKGNILERFSAQQFPDLHSELNLSSLELGDSALYFCASSVGDTQYFGPGTRLTVL.

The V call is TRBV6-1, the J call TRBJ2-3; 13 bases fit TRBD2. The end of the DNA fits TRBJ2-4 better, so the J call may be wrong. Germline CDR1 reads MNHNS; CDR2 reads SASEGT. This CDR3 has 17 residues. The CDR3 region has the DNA TGTGCCAGCAGCCGCCGACTAGCGGGGGGATCCACAAATACTCAGTACTTC. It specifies CASSRRLAGGSTNTQYF.

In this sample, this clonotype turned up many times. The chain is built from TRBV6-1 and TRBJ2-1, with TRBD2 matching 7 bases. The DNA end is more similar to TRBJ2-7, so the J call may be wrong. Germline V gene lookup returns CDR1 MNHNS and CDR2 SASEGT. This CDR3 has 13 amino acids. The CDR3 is CAGTSGDSYEQYF. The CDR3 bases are TGTGCCGGGACCAGCGGGGACTCCTACGAGCAGTACTTC.

The CDR3 region is CASSERGEGTDTQYF. CDR3 DNA: TGCGCCAGCAGTGAGCGGGGGGAGGGCACAGATACGCAGTATTTT. The genes are TRBV10-1 and TRBJ2-3; 7 nucleotides agree with TRBD2. Germline CDR1 WNHNN, CDR2 SYGVQD (reference sequence). The CDR3 extends over 15 amino acids. The ends lost 2 bases at V and 1 base at J; junction bases unmatched: 3.

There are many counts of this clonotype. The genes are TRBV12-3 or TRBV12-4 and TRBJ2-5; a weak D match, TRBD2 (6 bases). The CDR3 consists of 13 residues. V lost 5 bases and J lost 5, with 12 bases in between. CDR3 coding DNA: TGTGCCAGCAGTCAAAGACGGGGGGAGACCCAGTACTTC. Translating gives CASSQRRGETQYF.

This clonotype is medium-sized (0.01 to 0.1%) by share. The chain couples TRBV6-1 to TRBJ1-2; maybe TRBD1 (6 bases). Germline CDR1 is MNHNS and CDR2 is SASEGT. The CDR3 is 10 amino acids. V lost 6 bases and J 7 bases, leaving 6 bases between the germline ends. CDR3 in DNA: TGTGCCAGCAGACAGGGTGGCTACACCTTC. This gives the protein CASRQGGYTF.

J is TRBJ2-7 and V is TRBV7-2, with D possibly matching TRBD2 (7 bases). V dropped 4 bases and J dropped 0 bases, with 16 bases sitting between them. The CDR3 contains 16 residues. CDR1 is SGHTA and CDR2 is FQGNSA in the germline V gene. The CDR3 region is CASSSKAGTSSYEQYF. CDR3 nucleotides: TGTGCCAGCAGCTCCAAAGCGGGGACAAGCTCCTACGAGCAGTACTTC.

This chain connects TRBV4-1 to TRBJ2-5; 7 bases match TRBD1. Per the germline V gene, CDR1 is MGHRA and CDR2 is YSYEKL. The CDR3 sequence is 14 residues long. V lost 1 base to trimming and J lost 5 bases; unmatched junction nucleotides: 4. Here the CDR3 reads CASSQGTGLETQYF. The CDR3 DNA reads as TGCGCCAGCAGCCAAGGGACAGGTCTGGAGACCCAGTACTTC.

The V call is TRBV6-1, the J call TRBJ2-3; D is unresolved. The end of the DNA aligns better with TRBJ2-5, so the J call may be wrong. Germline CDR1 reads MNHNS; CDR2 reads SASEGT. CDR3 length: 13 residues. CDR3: CASSRSLEETQYF. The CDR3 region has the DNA TGTGCCAGCAGCCGTTCGTTGGAGGAGACCCAGTACTTC.

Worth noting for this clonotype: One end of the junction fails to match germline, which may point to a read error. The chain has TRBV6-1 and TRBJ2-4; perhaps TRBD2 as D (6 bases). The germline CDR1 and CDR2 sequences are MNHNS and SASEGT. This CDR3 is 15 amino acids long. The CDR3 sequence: CARSLGRGAKNTQYF. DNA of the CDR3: TGTGCCCGCAGTCTGGGGCGGGGAGCCAAAAACACTCAGTATTTC.

CDR3 coding DNA: TGTGCCAGCAGCGTAGCTGAGGGGAACTCCTACAATGAGCAGTTCTTC. Translation gives CASSVAEGNSYNEQFF. The chain uses TRBV9 and TRBJ2-1; either TRBD1 or TRBD2 may fit D (5 bases each). This CDR3 has 16 residues. Trimming pared 0 bases from V and 0 bases from J, leaving 10 bases between. Germline-derived CDR1 and CDR2 are SGDLS and YYNGEE.

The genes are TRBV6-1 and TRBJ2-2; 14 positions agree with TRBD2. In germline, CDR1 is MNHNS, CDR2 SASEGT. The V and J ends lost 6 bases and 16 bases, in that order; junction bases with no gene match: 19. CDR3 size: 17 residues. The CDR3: CASRRLAGGLGTDTQFF. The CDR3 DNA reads TGTGCCAGCAGGCGACTAGCGGGGGGGCTGGGCACAGATACGCAGTTTTTT.

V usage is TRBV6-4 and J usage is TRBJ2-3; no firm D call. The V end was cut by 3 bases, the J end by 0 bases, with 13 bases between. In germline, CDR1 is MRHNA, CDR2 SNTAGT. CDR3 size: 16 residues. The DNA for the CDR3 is TGTGCCAGCAGTGATACGGCCATCCGAAGCACAGATACGCAGTATTTT. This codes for CASSDTAIRSTDTQYF.

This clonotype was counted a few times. This chain's CDR3 is CASSKTSGGAVYEQYF. CDR3 nucleotide sequence: TGTGCCAGCAGTAAAACTAGCGGGGGGGCCGTTTACGAGCAGTACTTC. This chain connects TRBV6-1 to TRBJ2-7; 13 bases agree with TRBD2. The V gene end was trimmed by 5 bases and the J gene end by 4 bases; junction bases not matched to a gene: 8. Germline CDR1 and CDR2: MNHNS and SASEGT. The CDR3 is made up of 16 amino acids.

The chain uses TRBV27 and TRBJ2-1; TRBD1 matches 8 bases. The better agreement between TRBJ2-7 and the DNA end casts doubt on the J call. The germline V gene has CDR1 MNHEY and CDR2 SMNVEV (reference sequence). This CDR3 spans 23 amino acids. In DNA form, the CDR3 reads TGTGCCAGCAGTTTAAGGGGGTTTGGGTCCGCAGGGGGCCGGATAACGCGCAGCTACGAGCAGTACTTC. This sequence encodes CASSLRGFGSAGGRITRSYEQYF.

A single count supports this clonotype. This CDR3 reads CASSQDRSLRQYF. For the CDR3, the DNA is TGCGCCAGCAGCCAAGATAGATCACTACGACAGTACTTC. The V gene is TRBV4-1, the J gene TRBJ2-5; no firm D call. Germline lookup yields CDR1 MGHRA and CDR2 YSYEKL. V was clipped by 0 bases and J by 11 bases, with 13 bases between them. CDR3 size: 13 residues.

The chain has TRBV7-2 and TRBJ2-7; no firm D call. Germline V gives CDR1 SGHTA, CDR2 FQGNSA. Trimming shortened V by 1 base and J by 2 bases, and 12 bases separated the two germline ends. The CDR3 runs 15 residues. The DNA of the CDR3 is TGTGCCAGCAGCTTAGTAGCTTCCCCGACCTACGAGCAGTACTTC. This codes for CASSLVASPTYEQYF.